The entry below gives a single T cell receptor (beta chain) sequence along with its context. Its target is unknown. Profiling relied on immunoSEQ multiplex PCR, and the TCRdb table lists in-frame clones only, not all of them. The sample has about 160,000 clones, roughly 92% seen once; the top ten hold about 0.31%. This record belongs to a study of OX40 agonist ivuxolimab in advanced cancers. The CDR3 is 12 residues long. Germline V gene data show CDR1 as MNHEY and CDR2 as SVGAGI. V trimming: 0 bases; J trimming: 10 bases; junction bases outside the gene matches: 2. Study results and limitations: Partial responders at 0.1-3.0 mg/kg had among the lowest clonal expansion. CD4+ and CD8+ T cells in blood underwent clonal expansion by week 6 at 0.1 to 3.0 mg/kg. Expanded clones were, on average, more numerous among CD8+ T cells than CD4+.

The receptor was isolated from an adult with an advanced solid tumor such as melanoma, head and neck, liver or kidney cancer. Here the sequenced sample was CD4+ or CD8+ T cells sorted from blood, taken in a trial of the OX40 agonist ivuxolimab. This chain joins TRBV6-5 and TRBJ1-2; 7 bases map to TRBD1. The CDR3 nucleotides are TGTGCCAGCAGTTACTCGACAGGGCCCTACACCTTC. This translates into CASSYSTGPYTF.